One sample yielded the 7 T cell receptor beta chains listed below, sequenced in a study of early T cells in non-severe SARS-CoV-2 infection. Via MiXCR, TCRdb re-called the 5' RACE reads, giving one row per CDR3 protein. The sample has under 85,000 distinct CDR3 sequences; more than 12% are singletons. Sample: whole blood, taken at baseline. Every receptor here comes from an adult who was a healthcare worker with PCR-confirmed SARS-CoV-2 infection or an uninfected control (not recorded which).

V usage is TRBV6-5 and J usage is TRBJ1-1, with 9 bases fitting TRBD1. In germline, CDR1 is MNHEY, CDR2 SVGAGI. This CDR3 is 15 amino acids long. J gave up 1 base and V 6 bases, and 6 bases lay outside the gene matches. The CDR3 is CASRGTGSGNTEAFF. The CDR3 region has the DNA TGTGCCAGCAGGGGGACAGGGTCCGGGAACACTGAAGCTTTCTTT.

This sequence joins TRBV7-9 and TRBJ2-7; 10 bases agree with TRBD2. V gave up 0 bases and J gave up 4 bases; unmatched junction bases: 6. This CDR3 is built from 16 residues. CDR1 SEHNR and CDR2 FQNEAQ come from the germline V gene (reference sequence). The DNA for the CDR3 is TGTGCCAGCAGCTTAGCGTGGTCTAGCGGGAGTTACGAGCAGTACTTC. Its protein product is CASSLAWSSGSYEQYF.

The sample holds a few counts of this clonotype. The rearrangement links TRBV5-1 to TRBJ1-2; D is unclear. Germline V CDR1 and CDR2: SGHRS, YFSETQ. CDR3 length: 12 residues. With 5 bases removed from V and 6 bases from J, the gap between germline ends came to 11 bases. The CDR3 spells CASRNNTHGYTF. In nucleotides, the CDR3 is TGCGCCAGCAGGAATAACACGCATGGCTACACCTTC. Complete variable domain (other parts from reference TRBV5-1 and TRBJ1-2): KAGVTQTPRYLIKTRGQQVTLSCSPISGHRSVSWYQQTPGQGLQFLFEYFSETQRNKGNFPGRFSGRQFSNSRSEMNVSTLELGDSALYLCASRNNTHGYTFGSGTRLTVV.

This clonotype was counted a few times. The chain joins TRBV12-3 or TRBV12-4 to TRBJ1-2; TRBD1 matches 7 bases. This CDR3 has 16 residues. V shed 7 bases and J 2 bases; nucleotides not matched to a gene: 13. The CDR3 sequence is CASTPSDREWNYGYTF. The DNA of the CDR3 is TGTGCCAGCACCCCCTCCGACAGGGAATGGAACTATGGCTACACCTTC.

This clonotype was seen a few times. The CDR3, as DNA: TGTGCCAGTAGTATACTGGGACAGAACTCTGGGGCCAACGTCCTGACTTTC. Translated, it gives CASSILGQNSGANVLTF. The gene calls are TRBV19 and TRBJ2-6, with 7 bases matching TRBD1. CDR1 and CDR2 from the germline V gene are LNHDA and SQIVND (reference sequence). The V and J ends lost 2 bases and 0 bases, in that order; junction bases with no gene match: 4. The CDR3 is 17 residues long.

The chain employs TRBV6-1 and TRBJ2-7, with D tentatively TRBD2 (6 bases). CDR3 length: 14 amino acids. Between the trimmed V and J ends, which lost 1 base and 3 bases, there was a span of 10 bases. The germline CDR1 and CDR2 sequences are MNHNS and SASEGT. Here the CDR3 DNA reads TGTGCCAGCAGTGAAGTTCTAGCGCACTACGAGCAGTACTTC. It yields the protein CASSEVLAHYEQYF.

The rearrangement joins TRBV18 to TRBJ2-5; TRBD2 might be the D (7 bases). Germline CDR1 reads KGHSH; CDR2 reads LQKENI. V was cut by 4 bases and J by 5 bases, with 17 bases left in between. This CDR3 comprises 15 residues. CDR3 loop: CASSLHTGRGETQYF. The CDR3 nucleotides are TGTGCCAGCTCACTCCACACAGGGAGGGGCGAGACCCAGTACTTC.